The source of this T cell receptor beta chain is a study of T cells in tumors after PD-1 blockade. Turning to the study itself: Prior checkpoint blockade, systemic immunosuppressant use, or anti-cancer therapy within 4 weeks excluded patients. During anti-PD-1 treatment, some patients continued daily vismodegib 150 mg. Findings and caveats of the study: About 45% of tumor TCR clonotypes were also found in blood.

Points on this clone: Its antigen remains unknown.

Germline CDR1 LGHDT, CDR2 YNNKEL (reference sequence). The CDR3 spans 16 residues. V lost 4 bases and J lost 3, with 18 bases in between. Some clones are missing from TCRdb's copy, which holds only in-frame ones; the method was immunoSEQ multiplex PCR. The sample contains about 63,000 clones, around 72% of which appear only once. The material was PBMCs, obtained after anti-PD-1 treatment. This TCR was recovered from a human donor with basal cell carcinoma. The chain combines TRBV3-1 (or the pseudogene TRBV3-2) with TRBJ1-1, with unresolved D. CDR3 in amino acids: CASSPIGGSGHTEAFF. The CDR3 DNA is TGTGCCAGCAGCCCCATCGGTGGTTCAGGACACACTGAAGCTTTCTTT.